This T cell receptor (beta chain) was sequenced for a study of low-dose radiotherapy and immunotherapy resistance in tumors. Study details: Participants in Cohort 1 were administered 0.5 Gy per fraction at 2-week intervals, to a cumulative dose of 6.5 Gy. Patients took oral aspirin 300 mg daily for four cycles from cycle 1 day 1.

Time point denoted: before trial treatment. Nivolumab, ipilimumab, aspirin, low-dose cyclophosphamide and low-dose radiotherapy were all administered to the donors. Trimming cost V 3 bases and J 3 bases; bases outside gene matches: 3. This CDR3 is built from 15 residues. CDR1 and CDR2 (germline): SGDLS, YYNGEE. TRAV and TRBV primers primed cDNA for both TCRalpha and TCRbeta. TCRs were put through around 20 PCR cycles of amplification with Phusion. A constant-region primer and the V-primer adapter served as the primer pair. Via MiXCR, TCRdb re-called the reads, giving one row per CDR3 protein. The sample lists 60,000 to 90,000 distinct CDR3 sequences, less than 35% occurring once.

The sequences come from PBMCs, collected before treatment. J is TRBJ2-3 and V is TRBV9; TRBD2 agrees at 11 bases. The source of this sequence is a female donor with ovarian cancer. The CDR3 reads CASSATSGVTDTQYF. The CDR3 region has the DNA TGTGCCAGCAGCGCGACTAGCGGGGTTACAGATACGCAGTATTTT.